This T cell receptor (beta chain) was found in a study of blood T cells in healthy people across ages. Findings and caveats of the study: Measured against age, TCR beta diversity per million T cells decreased in a roughly linear manner. Changes in expanded clonotypes were possibly confounded, as the CMV status of donors was unknown.

To note about this clonotype: Its antigen is unknown.

Investigators took approximately 10 milliliters of peripheral blood from every donor. There are 17 residues in the CDR3. Germline CDR1 and CDR2: DFQATT and SNEGSKA (reference sequence). The trim removed 6 bases at V and 1 base at J, leaving 15 bases unmatched. A second PCR of roughly 6 to 12 cycles used a sample-barcoded 5' primer and a J-beta primer mix. Template switching added a 12-random-nucleotide identifier to every cDNA molecule. MiXCR, run by TCRdb on the 5' RACE reads, gives a single entry per CDR3 protein. The sample yields around 750,000 distinct CDR3 sequences, roughly 53% seen once. V and J are TRBV20-1 and TRBJ2-1; 7 bases fit TRBD2. The specimen sequenced was blood. The clonotype comes from a man older than 75 in good health. CDR3 region: CSARRREFLNSYNEQFF. The CDR3 nucleotides read TGCAGTGCCCGCCGGCGGGAGTTCCTCAATTCCTACAATGAGCAGTTCTTC.